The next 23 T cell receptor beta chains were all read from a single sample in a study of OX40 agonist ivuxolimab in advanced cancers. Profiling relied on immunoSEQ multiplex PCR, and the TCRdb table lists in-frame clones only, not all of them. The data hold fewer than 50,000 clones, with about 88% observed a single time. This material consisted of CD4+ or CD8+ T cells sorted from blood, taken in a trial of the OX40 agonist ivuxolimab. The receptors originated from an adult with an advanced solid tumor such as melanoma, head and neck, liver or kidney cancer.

The CDR3 is CASSQVRRGQNTGELFF. The CDR3, as DNA: TGCGCCAGCAGCCAAGTGAGGCGGGGCCAGAACACCGGGGAGCTGTTTTTT. J is TRBJ2-2 and V is TRBV4-1; TRBD2 might be the D (6 bases). Germline CDR1 is MGHRA and CDR2 is YSYEKL. CDR3 length: 17 amino acids. Trimming took off 1 base at V and 1 base at J, with 13 bases between the two ends.

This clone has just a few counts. CDR3 amino acids: CASSLTQGFGNTEAFF. Written as DNA, the CDR3 is TGTGCCAGCAGCTTAACTCAGGGATTTGGAAACACTGAAGCTTTCTTT. The rearrangement joins TRBV7-8 to TRBJ1-1, with D possibly TRBD1 on 5 matching bases. This CDR3 contains 16 residues. Germline CDR1 and CDR2: SGHVS and FQNEAQ. Between the trimmed V and J ends, which lost 2 bases and 2 bases, there was a span of 15 bases.

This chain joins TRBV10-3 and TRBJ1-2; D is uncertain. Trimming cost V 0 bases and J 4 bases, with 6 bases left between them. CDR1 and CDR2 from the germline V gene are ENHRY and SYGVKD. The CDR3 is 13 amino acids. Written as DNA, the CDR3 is TGTGCCATCAGTGAGTCGGTAATCTATGGCTACACCTTC. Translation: CAISESVIYGYTF.

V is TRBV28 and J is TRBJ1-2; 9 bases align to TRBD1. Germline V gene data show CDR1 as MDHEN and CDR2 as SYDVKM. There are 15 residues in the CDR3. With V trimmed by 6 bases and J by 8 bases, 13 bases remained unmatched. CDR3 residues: CASSVDYRGPSGYTF. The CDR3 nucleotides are TGTGCCAGCAGCGTCGATTACAGGGGGCCAAGCGGCTACACCTTC.

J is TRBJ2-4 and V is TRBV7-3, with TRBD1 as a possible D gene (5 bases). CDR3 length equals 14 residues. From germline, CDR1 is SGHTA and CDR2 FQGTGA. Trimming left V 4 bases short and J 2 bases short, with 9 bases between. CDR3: CASSSSGPKNIQYF. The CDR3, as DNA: TGTGCCAGCAGCTCATCAGGGCCCAAAAACATTCAGTACTTC.

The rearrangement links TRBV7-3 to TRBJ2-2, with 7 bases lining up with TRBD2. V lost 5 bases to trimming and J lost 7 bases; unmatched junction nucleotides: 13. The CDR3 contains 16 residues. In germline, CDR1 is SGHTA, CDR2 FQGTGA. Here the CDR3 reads CASSLSGGGRVGELFF. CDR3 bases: TGTGCCAGCAGCCTCAGCGGCGGGGGACGGGTCGGGGAGCTGTTTTTT.

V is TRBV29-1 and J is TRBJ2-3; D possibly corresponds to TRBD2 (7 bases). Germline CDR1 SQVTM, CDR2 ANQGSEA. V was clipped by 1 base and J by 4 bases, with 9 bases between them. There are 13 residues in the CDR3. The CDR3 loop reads CSVEGGGSDTQYF. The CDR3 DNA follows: TGCAGCGTTGAAGGCGGGGGCTCAGATACGCAGTATTTT.

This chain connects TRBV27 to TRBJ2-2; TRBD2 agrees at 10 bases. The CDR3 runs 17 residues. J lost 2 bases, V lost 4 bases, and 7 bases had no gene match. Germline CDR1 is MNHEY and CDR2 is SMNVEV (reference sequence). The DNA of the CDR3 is TGTGCCAGCAGTTCTAGCGGGGGCCTACTTAACACCGGGGAGCTGTTTTTT. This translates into CASSSSGGLLNTGELFF.

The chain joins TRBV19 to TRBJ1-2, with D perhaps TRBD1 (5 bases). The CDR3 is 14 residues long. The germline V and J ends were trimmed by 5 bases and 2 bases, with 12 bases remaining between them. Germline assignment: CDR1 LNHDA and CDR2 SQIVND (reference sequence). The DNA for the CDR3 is TGTGCCAGTAGTTCCCCCAGGGCAAACTATGGCTACACCTTC. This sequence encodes CASSSPRANYGYTF.

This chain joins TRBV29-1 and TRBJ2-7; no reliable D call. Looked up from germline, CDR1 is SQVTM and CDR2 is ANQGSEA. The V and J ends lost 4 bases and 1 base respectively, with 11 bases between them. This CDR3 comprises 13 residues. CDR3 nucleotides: TGCAGCGTTGTGCAGGAGAATTCCTACGAGCAGTACTTC. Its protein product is CSVVQENSYEQYF.

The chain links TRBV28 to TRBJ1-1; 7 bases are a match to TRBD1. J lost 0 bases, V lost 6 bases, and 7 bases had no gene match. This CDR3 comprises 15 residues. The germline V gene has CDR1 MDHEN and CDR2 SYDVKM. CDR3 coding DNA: TGTGCCAGCAGCCGCGCAGGGGGACTGAACACTGAAGCTTTCTTT. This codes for CASSRAGGLNTEAFF.

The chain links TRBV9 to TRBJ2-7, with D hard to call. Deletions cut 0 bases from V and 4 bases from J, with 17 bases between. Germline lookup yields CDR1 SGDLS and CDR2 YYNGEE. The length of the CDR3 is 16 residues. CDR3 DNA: TGTGCCAGCAGCGTAGCCCCAGACATAACCCGATACGAGCAGTACTTC. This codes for CASSVAPDITRYEQYF.

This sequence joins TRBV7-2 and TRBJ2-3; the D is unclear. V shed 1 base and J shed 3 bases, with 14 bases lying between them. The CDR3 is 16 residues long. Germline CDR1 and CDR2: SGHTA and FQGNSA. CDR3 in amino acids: CASSLGLDGGTDTQYF. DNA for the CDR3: TGTGCCAGCAGCTTAGGGCTAGACGGTGGGACAGATACGCAGTATTTT.

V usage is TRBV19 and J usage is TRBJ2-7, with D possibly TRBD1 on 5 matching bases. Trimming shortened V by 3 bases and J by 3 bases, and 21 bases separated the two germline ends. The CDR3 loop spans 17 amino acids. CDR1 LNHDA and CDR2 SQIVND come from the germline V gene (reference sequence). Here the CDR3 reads CASSIRKGIRANYEQYF. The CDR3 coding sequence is TGTGCCAGTAGTATCCGAAAGGGGATCAGAGCCAACTACGAGCAGTACTTC.

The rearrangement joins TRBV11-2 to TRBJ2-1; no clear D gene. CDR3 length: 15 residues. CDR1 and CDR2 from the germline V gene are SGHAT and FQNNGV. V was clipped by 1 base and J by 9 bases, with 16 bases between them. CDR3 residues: CASSLVKSRTGEQFF. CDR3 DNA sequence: TGTGCCAGCAGCTTAGTTAAGAGTCGGACCGGTGAGCAGTTCTTC.

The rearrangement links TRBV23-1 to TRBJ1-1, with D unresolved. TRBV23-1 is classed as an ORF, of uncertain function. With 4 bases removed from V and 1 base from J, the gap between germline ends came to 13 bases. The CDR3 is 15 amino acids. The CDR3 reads CASSPAFVRNTEAFF. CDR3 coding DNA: TGCGCCAGCAGTCCCGCCTTCGTAAGGAACACTGAAGCTTTCTTT.

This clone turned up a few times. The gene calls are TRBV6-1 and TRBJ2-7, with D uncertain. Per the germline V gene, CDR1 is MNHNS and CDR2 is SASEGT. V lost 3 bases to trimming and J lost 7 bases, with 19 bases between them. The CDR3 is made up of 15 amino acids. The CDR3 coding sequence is TGTGCCAGCAGTGATAGTCCCGACTCAGGATGGGAGCAGTACTTC. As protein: CASSDSPDSGWEQYF.

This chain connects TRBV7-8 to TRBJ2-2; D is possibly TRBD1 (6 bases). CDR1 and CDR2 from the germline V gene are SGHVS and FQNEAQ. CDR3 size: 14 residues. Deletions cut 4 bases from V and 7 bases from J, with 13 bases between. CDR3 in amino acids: CASSWNREIGELFF. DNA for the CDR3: TGTGCCAGCAGCTGGAACAGGGAGATCGGGGAGCTGTTTTTT.

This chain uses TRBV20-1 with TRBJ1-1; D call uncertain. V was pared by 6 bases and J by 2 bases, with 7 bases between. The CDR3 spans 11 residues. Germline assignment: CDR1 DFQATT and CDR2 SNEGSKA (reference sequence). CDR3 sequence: CSAPSNTEAFF. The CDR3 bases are TGCAGTGCCCCCTCTAACACTGAAGCTTTCTTT.

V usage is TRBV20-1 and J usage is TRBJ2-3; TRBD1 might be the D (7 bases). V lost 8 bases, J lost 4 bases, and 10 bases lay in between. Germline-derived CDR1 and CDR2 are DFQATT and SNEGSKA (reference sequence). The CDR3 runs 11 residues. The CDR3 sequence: CSQGEADTQYF. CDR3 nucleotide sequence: TGCAGTCAGGGGGAGGCAGATACGCAGTATTTT.

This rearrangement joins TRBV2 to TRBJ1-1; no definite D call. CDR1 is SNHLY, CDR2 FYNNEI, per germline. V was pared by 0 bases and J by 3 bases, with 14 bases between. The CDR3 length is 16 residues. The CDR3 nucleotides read TGTGCCAGCAGTGAAGCGCTTCCGGCGGGTGACACTGAAGCTTTCTTT. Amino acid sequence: CASSEALPAGDTEAFF. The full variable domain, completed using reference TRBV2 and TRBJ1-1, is EPEVTQTPSHQVTQMGQEVILRCVPISNHLYFYWYRQILGQKVEFLVSFYNNEISEKSEIFDDQFSVERPDGSNFTLKIRSTKLEDSAMYFCASSEALPAGDTEAFFGQGTRLTVV.

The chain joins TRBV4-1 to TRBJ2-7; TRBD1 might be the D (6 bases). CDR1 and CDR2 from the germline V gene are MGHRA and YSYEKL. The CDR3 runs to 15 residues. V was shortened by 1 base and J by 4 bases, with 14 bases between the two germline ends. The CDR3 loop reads CASSQGRGSFYEQYF. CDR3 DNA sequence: TGCGCCAGCAGCCAAGGTAGGGGGTCGTTTTACGAGCAGTACTTC.

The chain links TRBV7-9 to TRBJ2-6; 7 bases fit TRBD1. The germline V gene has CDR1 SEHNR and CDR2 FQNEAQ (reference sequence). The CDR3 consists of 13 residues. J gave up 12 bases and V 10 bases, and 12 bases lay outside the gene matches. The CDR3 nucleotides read TGTGCCATCCTTCGAGGGGGCGCGGGCGTCCTGACTTTC. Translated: CAILRGGAGVLTF.